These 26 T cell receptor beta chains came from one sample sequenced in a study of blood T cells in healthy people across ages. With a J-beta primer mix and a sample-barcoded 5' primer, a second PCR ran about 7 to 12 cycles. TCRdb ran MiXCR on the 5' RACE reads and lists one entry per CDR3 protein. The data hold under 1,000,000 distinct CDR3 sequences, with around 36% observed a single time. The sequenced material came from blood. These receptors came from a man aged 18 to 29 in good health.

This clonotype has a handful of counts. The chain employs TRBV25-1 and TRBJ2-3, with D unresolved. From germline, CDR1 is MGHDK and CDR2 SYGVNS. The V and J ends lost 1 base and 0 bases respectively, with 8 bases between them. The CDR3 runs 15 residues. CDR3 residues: CASSESDVSTDTQYF. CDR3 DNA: TGTGCCAGCAGTGAATCGGATGTCAGCACAGATACGCAGTATTTT.

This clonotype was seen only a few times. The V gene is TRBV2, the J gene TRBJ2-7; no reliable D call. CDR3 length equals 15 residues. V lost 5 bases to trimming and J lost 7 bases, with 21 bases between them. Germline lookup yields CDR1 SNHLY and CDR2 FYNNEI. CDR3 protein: CASSPDGQTSNEQYF. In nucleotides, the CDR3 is TGTGCCAGCAGTCCGGACGGCCAGACCAGCAATGAGCAGTACTTC.

The CDR3 protein is CASTHWWDAAAGELFF. CDR3 nucleotides: TGCGCCAGCACCCATTGGTGGGACGCCGCCGCCGGGGAGCTGTTTTTT. The chain combines TRBV4-3 with TRBJ2-2; D is perhaps TRBD1 or TRBD2 (5 bases each). CDR1 and CDR2 from the germline V gene are LGHNA and YSLEER. V dropped 7 bases and J dropped 6 bases, with 21 bases sitting between them. This CDR3 has 16 residues.

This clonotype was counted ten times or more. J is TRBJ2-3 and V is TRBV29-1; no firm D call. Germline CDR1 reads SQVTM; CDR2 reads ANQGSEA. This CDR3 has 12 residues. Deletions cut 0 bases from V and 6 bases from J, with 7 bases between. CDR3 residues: CSVEDIGDTQYF. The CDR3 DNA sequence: TGCAGCGTTGAAGATATAGGGGATACGCAGTATTTT.

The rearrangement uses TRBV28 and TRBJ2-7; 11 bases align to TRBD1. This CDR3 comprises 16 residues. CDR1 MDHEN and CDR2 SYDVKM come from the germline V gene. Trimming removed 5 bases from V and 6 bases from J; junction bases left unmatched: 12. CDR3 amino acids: CASSPGQGAYLFEQYF. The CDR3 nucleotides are TGTGCCAGCAGTCCCGGACAGGGGGCATACCTCTTCGAGCAGTACTTC.

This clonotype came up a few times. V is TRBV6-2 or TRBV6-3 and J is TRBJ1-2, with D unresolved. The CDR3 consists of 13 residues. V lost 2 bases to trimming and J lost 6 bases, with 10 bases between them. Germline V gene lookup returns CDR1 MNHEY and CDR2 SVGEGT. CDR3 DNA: TGTGCCAGCAGTTACGAACAGAACCATGGCTACACCTTC. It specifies CASSYEQNHGYTF.

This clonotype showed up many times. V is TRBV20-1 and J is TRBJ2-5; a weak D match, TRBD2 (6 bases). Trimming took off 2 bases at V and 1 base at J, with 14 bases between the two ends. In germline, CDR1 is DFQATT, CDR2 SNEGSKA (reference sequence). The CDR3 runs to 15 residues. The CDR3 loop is CSARTRDVSQETQYF. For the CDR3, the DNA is TGCAGTGCTAGAACGCGGGACGTATCCCAAGAGACCCAGTACTTC.

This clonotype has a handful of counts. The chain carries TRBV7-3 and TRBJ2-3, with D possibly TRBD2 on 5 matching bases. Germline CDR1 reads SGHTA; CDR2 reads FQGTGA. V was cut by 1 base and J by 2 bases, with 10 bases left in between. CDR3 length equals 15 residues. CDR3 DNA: TGTGCCAGCAGCTTAATTGGGGAGCCCACAGATACGCAGTATTTT. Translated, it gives CASSLIGEPTDTQYF.

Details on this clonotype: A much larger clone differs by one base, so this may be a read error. The CDR3 sequence is CASSPWLSQETQYF. As DNA, the CDR3 is TGTGCCAGCAGCCCATGGCTTAGCCAAGAGACCCAGTACTTC. The chain recombines TRBV7-2 with TRBJ2-5, with unresolved D. V lost 5 bases and J lost 1, with 11 bases in between. Germline V gives CDR1 SGHTA, CDR2 FQGNSA. The CDR3 is made up of 14 amino acids.

Written as DNA, the CDR3 is TGTGCCAGCAGCCCCGGCTCATCCCGCGAGCAGTACTTC. Translating gives CASSPGSSREQYF. The rearrangement links TRBV7-9 to TRBJ2-7; D is undetermined. The length of the CDR3 is 13 residues. V lost 5 bases, J lost 6 bases, and 14 bases lay in between. CDR1 is SEHNR, CDR2 FQNEAQ, per germline (reference sequence).

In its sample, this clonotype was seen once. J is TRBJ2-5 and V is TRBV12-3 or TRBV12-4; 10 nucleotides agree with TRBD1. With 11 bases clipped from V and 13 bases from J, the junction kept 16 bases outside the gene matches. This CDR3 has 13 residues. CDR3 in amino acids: CARKSGTGVRLYF. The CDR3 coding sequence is TGTGCCCGTAAATCCGGGACAGGGGTTCGTCTGTACTTC.

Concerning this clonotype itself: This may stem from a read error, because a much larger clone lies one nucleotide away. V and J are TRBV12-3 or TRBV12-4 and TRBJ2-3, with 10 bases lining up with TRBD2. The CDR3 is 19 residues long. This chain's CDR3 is CASSLVRGTSVPSTGTQYF. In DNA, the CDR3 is TGTGCCAGCAGTTTAGTTAGAGGGACTAGCGTACCCAGCACAGGTACGCAGTATTTT.

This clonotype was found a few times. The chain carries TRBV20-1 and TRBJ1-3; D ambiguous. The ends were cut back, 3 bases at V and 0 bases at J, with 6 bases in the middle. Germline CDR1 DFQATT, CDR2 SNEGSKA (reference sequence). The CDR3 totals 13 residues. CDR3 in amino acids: CSASPSSGNTIYF. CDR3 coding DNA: TGCAGTGCTAGCCCCAGCTCTGGAAACACCATATATTTT.

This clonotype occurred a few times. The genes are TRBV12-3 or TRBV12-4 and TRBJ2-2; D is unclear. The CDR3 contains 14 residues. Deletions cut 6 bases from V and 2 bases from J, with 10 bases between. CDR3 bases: TGTGCCAGCAGGAAGGGCAGTAACACCGGGGAGCTGTTTTTT. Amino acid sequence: CASRKGSNTGELFF.

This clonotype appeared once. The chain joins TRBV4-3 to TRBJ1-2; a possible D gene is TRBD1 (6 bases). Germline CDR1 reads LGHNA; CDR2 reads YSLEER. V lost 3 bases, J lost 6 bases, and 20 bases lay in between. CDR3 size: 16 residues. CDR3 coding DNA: TGCGCCAGCAGCCAGGCGGGGGGCTCAGAAAACGATGGCTACACCTTC. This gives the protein CASSQAGGSENDGYTF.

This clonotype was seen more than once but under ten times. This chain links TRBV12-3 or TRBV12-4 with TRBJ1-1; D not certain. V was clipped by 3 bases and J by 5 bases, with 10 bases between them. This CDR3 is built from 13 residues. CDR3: CASSFTHGTEAFF. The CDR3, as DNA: TGTGCCAGCAGTTTCACTCATGGGACTGAAGCTTTCTTT.

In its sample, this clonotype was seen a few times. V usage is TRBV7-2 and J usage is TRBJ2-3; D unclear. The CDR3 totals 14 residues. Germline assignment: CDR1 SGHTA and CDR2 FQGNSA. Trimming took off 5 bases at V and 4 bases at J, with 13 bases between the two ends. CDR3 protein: CASSTLSGADTQYF. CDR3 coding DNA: TGTGCCAGCAGCACCCTATCGGGCGCAGATACGCAGTATTTT.

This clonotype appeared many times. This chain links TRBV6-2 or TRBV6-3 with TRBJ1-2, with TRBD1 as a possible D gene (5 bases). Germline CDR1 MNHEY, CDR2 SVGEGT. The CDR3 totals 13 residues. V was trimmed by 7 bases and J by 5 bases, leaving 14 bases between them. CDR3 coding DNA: TGTGCCAGCACTCCCCGACAGCAGTATGGCTACACCTTC. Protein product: CASTPRQQYGYTF.

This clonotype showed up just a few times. This chain's CDR3 is CASSLRKGGQYYNEQYF. CDR3 nucleotide sequence: TGCGCCAGCAGCTTGCGGAAAGGGGGCCAATACTACAATGAGCAGTACTTC. This chain connects TRBV5-1 to TRBJ2-5; TRBD1 aligns across 7 bases. The CDR3 has 17 amino acids. Germline values: CDR1 SGHRS, CDR2 YFSETQ. Trimming at V came to 1 base and at J to 11 bases, leaving 20 bases not matched to a gene.

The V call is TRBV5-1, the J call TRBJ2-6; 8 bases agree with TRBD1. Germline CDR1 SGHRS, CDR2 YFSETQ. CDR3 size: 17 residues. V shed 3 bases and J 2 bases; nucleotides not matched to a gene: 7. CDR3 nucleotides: TGCGCCAGCAGCTCAGACAGGGGATTAGCTGGGGCCAACGTCCTGACTTTC. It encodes CASSSDRGLAGANVLTF.

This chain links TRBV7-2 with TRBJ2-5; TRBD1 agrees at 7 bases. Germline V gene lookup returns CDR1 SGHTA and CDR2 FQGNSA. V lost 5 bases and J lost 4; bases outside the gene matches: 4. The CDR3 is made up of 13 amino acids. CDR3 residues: CASSVGQVETQYF. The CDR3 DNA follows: TGTGCCAGCAGCGTAGGACAGGTAGAGACCCAGTACTTC.

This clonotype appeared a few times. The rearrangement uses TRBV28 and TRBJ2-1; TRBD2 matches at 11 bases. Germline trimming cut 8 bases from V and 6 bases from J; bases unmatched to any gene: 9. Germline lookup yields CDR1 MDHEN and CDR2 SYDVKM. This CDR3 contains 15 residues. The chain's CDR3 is CASLLAGGKPNEQFF. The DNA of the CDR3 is TGTGCCAGCCTTTTAGCGGGGGGGAAGCCCAATGAGCAGTTCTTC.

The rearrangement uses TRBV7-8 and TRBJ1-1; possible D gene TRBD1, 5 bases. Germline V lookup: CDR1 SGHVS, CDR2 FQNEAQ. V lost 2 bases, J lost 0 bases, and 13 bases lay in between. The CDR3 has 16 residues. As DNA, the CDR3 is TGTGCCAGCAGCTTAACCGGGGCTATCATGAACACTGAAGCTTTCTTT. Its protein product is CASSLTGAIMNTEAFF.

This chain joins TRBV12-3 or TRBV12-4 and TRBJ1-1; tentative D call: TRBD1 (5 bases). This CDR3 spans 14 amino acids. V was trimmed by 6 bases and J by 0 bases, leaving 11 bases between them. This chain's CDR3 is CASRRTYMNTEAFF. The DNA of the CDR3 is TGTGCCAGCAGACGGACATATATGAACACTGAAGCTTTCTTT.

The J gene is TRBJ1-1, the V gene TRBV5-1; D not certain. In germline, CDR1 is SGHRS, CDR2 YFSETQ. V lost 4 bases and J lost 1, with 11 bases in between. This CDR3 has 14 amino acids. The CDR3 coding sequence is TGCGCCAGCAGCGGCGCCCGGACGAACACTGAAGCTTTCTTT. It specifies CASSGARTNTEAFF.

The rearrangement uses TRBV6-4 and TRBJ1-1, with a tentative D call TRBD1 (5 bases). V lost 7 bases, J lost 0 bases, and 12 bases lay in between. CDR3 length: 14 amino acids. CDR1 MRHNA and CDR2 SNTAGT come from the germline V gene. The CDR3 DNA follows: TGTGCCAGCAAGACAGAAACCATGAACACTGAAGCTTTCTTT. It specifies CASKTETMNTEAFF.